This entry lists 25 T cell receptor beta chains sequenced from one sample in a study of OX40 agonist ivuxolimab in advanced cancers. The data were produced by immunoSEQ multiplex PCR, yet TCRdb's version contains in-frame clones alone and is incomplete. Here the sample spans 60,000 or so clones, roughly nine tenths being singletons. The specimen was CD4+ or CD8+ T cells sorted from blood, collected in a trial of the OX40 agonist ivuxolimab. These receptors were taken from an adult with an advanced solid tumor such as melanoma, head and neck, liver or kidney cancer.

J is TRBJ2-1 and V is TRBV18; perhaps TRBD2 as D (8 bases). Looked up from germline, CDR1 is KGHSH and CDR2 is LQKENI. This CDR3 contains 18 residues. The V gene lost 1 base and the J gene lost 7 bases, with 23 bases spanning the gap. CDR3 nucleotides: TGTGCCAGCTCACCACATGGCAGGGGGGCTCCGGGAGGGAATGAGCAGTTCTTC. It yields the protein CASSPHGRGAPGGNEQFF.

This chain uses TRBV7-2 with TRBJ1-2; 8 bases fit TRBD1. V was clipped by 5 bases and J by 2 bases; unmatched bases: 13. CDR1 is SGHTA and CDR2 is FQGNSA in the germline V gene. The CDR3 is 17 residues long. CDR3 in amino acids: CASSKRTGTGANYGYTF. CDR3 sequence (DNA): TGTGCCAGCAGCAAACGGACAGGGACTGGTGCGAACTATGGCTACACCTTC. Variable domain in full (rest from reference TRBV7-2 and TRBJ1-2): GAGVSQSPSNKVTEKGKDVELRCDPISGHTALYWYRQSLGQGLEFLIYFQGNSAPDKSGLPSDRFSAERTGGSVSTLTIQRTQQEDSAVYLCASSKRTGTGANYGYTFGSGTRLTVV.

This clone was observed once. The chain uses TRBV28 and TRBJ1-5; no firm D call. The V gene's germline CDR1 is MDHEN and CDR2 SYDVKM. This CDR3 is built from 15 residues. V lost 4 bases to trimming and J lost 2 bases, with 12 bases between them. CDR3 sequence: CASSSPIQGNQPQHF. The CDR3 DNA reads as TGTGCCAGCAGTTCCCCCATTCAGGGCAATCAGCCCCAGCATTTT. Complete variable domain (other parts from reference TRBV28 and TRBJ1-5): DVKVTQSSRYLVKRTGEKVFLECVQDMDHENMFWYRQDPGLGLRLIYFSYDVKMKEKGDIPEGYSVSREKKERFSLILESASTNQTSMYLCASSSPIQGNQPQHFGDGTRLSIL.

The chain combines TRBV28 with TRBJ2-3, with 7 bases aligning to TRBD1. After removal of 6 bases from V and 5 bases from J, the junction contained 8 bases not matched to a gene. Per the germline V gene, CDR1 is MDHEN and CDR2 is SYDVKM. This CDR3 spans 14 amino acids. Written as DNA, the CDR3 is TGTGCCAGCAGAATTGACAGGGCTAGAGATACGCAGTATTTT. This sequence encodes CASRIDRARDTQYF.

The chain has TRBV11-2 and TRBJ2-1, with TRBD1 matching over 8 bases. The CDR3 is 16 residues long. Germline CDR1 SGHAT, CDR2 FQNNGV. V shed 6 bases, J shed 2 bases, and the junction held 9 bases outside the gene matches. In DNA, the CDR3 is TGTGCCAGCAGGTTACAGGGGGGTTATCCCTACAATGAGCAGTTCTTC. Translated: CASRLQGGYPYNEQFF.

This clone was counted only a few times. The rearrangement links TRBV7-8 to TRBJ1-5; possibly TRBD1 for D (6 bases). CDR1 and CDR2 from the germline V gene are SGHVS and FQNEAQ. V lost 3 bases to trimming and J lost 0 bases, with 15 bases between them. The CDR3 extends over 17 amino acids. For the CDR3, the DNA is TGTGCCAGCAGCTTCAACCAGGGGCGGGATAGCAATCAGCCCCAGCATTTT. Amino acids: CASSFNQGRDSNQPQHF.

The J gene is TRBJ2-5, the V gene TRBV7-9, with TRBD2 identical over 7 bases. From germline, CDR1 is SEHNR and CDR2 FQNEAQ (reference sequence). The ends lost 2 bases at V and 5 bases at J; junction bases unmatched: 2. The CDR3 is made up of 13 amino acids. CDR3 protein: CASSLTAGETQYF. The CDR3 DNA follows: TGTGCCAGCAGCTTAACAGCGGGGGAGACCCAGTACTTC.

The V gene is TRBV7-3, the J gene TRBJ2-2; TRBD2 might be the D (6 bases). This CDR3 is 16 amino acids long. Germline lookup yields CDR1 SGHTA and CDR2 FQGTGA. V lost 5 bases and J 0 bases, leaving 13 bases between the germline ends. The CDR3 nucleotides read TGTGCCAGCAGCGCGGCGGGACTTACGAACACCGGGGAGCTGTTTTTT. Translating gives CASSAAGLTNTGELFF.

The chain employs TRBV7-6 and TRBJ2-5, with unresolved D. The V end was cut by 5 bases, the J end by 5 bases, with 6 bases between. The CDR3 consists of 11 residues. From germline, CDR1 is SGHVS and CDR2 FNYEAQ. The CDR3 region is CASSPAETQYF. The CDR3 DNA is TGTGCCAGCAGCCCAGCCGAGACCCAGTACTTC.

The rearrangement links TRBV4-1 to TRBJ2-2; 10 nucleotides line up with TRBD2. This CDR3 has 15 amino acids. With 5 bases clipped from V and 4 bases from J, the junction kept 4 bases outside the gene matches. CDR1 is MGHRA, CDR2 YSYEKL, per germline. CDR3 protein: CASSSRTSGTGELFF. The CDR3 region has the DNA TGCGCCAGCAGCAGTCGGACTAGCGGCACCGGGGAGCTGTTTTTT.

CDR3 in amino acids: CATSRGRGSYEQYF. The CDR3 DNA is TGTGCCACCAGCAGAGGCCGGGGATCCTACGAGCAGTACTTC. This rearrangement joins TRBV15 to TRBJ2-7; perhaps TRBD2 as D (5 bases). Germline CDR1 is LNHNV and CDR2 is YYDKDF (reference sequence). There are 14 residues in the CDR3. The V and J ends lost 1 base and 1 base respectively, with 8 bases between them.

CDR3 sequence reads: CALTSGRRNEQFF. CDR3 DNA sequence: TGTGCCTTGACTAGCGGGCGAAGGAATGAGCAGTTCTTC. The gene calls are TRBV30 and TRBJ2-1, with 10 bases fitting TRBD2. The length of the CDR3 is 13 residues. Germline V lookup: CDR1 GTSNPN, CDR2 SVGIG (reference sequence). With V trimmed by 7 bases and J by 7 bases, 7 bases remained unmatched.

This chain connects TRBV10-1 to TRBJ1-6; TRBD1 matches 10 bases. This CDR3 is built from 14 residues. The germline gives CDR1 WNHNN, CDR2 SYGVQD (reference sequence). The V gene end was trimmed by 6 bases and the J gene end by 10 bases; junction bases not matched to a gene: 6. This chain's CDR3 is CASSRDRGLSPLHF. DNA of the CDR3: TGCGCCAGCAGCCGGGACAGGGGATTGTCACCCCTCCACTTT.

This clone occurred a few times. This sequence joins TRBV6-1 and TRBJ1-4, with D tentatively TRBD1 (6 bases). The CDR3 is 14 amino acids. Germline CDR1 reads MNHNS; CDR2 reads SASEGT. V lost 7 bases, J lost 5 bases, and 14 bases lay in between. The CDR3 reads CASNMAGVNEKLFF. The CDR3 DNA reads as TGTGCCAGCAATATGGCAGGGGTGAATGAAAAACTGTTTTTT.

The chain carries TRBV4-2 and TRBJ1-2; D gene ambiguous. CDR1 is LGHNA and CDR2 is YNFKEQ in the germline V gene. With 1 base removed from V and 2 bases from J, the gap between germline ends came to 11 bases. This CDR3 has 15 residues. The CDR3, as DNA: TGTGCCAGCAGCCAAGTTCTCGGGCAGAACTATGGCTACACCTTC. Protein product: CASSQVLGQNYGYTF.

The rearrangement uses TRBV2 and TRBJ2-5, with 9 positions matching TRBD1. The assigned J gene may be wrong: the sequence end matches TRBJ2-7 better. Germline V lookup: CDR1 SNHLY, CDR2 FYNNEI. The CDR3 sequence is 13 residues long. In nucleotides, the CDR3 is TGTGCCAGCAGTGCTGGGACAGGGCTCGAGCAGTACTTC. Amino acid sequence: CASSAGTGLEQYF.

The V and J genes are TRBV5-6 and TRBJ2-5; D gene uncertain. The CDR3 is made up of 15 amino acids. Trimming took 3 bases from V and 1 from J, leaving 13 bases between them. Germline CDR1 is SGHDT and CDR2 is YYEEEE. The CDR3: CASSSGFSVQETQYF. In DNA form, the CDR3 reads TGTGCCAGCAGCTCCGGGTTTTCCGTCCAAGAGACCCAGTACTTC.

The rearrangement uses TRBV5-8 and TRBJ2-1; possible D gene TRBD2, 6 bases. Germline CDR1 is SGHTS and CDR2 is YDEGEE. The CDR3 extends over 14 amino acids. V lost 6 bases and J lost 5, with 15 bases in between. For the CDR3, the DNA is TGTGCCAGCACCCTGGGACTTACAAACAATGAGCAGTTCTTC. It translates to CASTLGLTNNEQFF.

This chain connects TRBV6-1 to TRBJ2-2, with D perhaps TRBD2 (5 bases). The CDR3 runs 12 residues. With 8 bases removed from V and 5 bases from J, the gap between germline ends came to 9 bases. From germline, CDR1 is MNHNS and CDR2 SASEGT. CDR3 DNA: TGTGCCAGCGGCTGGAGGACCGGGGAGCTGTTTTTT. This translates into CASGWRTGELFF.

The chain carries TRBV30 and TRBJ2-2, with TRBD1 as a possible D gene (5 bases). The CDR3 length is 14 residues. The ends were cut back, 3 bases at V and 2 bases at J, with 10 bases in the middle. Germline CDR1 is GTSNPN and CDR2 is SVGIG (reference sequence). This CDR3 is CAWRPDSNTGELFF. The CDR3 coding sequence is TGTGCCTGGAGACCTGACAGCAACACCGGGGAGCTGTTTTTT.

This chain joins TRBV30 and TRBJ2-7; D not certain. Germline V gene lookup returns CDR1 GTSNPN and CDR2 SVGIG (reference sequence). The CDR3 length is 13 residues. The germline V and J ends were trimmed by 5 bases and 0 bases, with 11 bases remaining between them. This chain's CDR3 is CAWDPGFSYEQYF. The CDR3, as DNA: TGTGCCTGGGATCCCGGGTTCTCCTACGAGCAGTACTTC.

This chain joins TRBV5-3 and TRBJ2-1; no clear D. TRBV5-3 is treated as an ORF (open reading frame) with a function not yet certain. Deletions cut 2 bases from V and 0 bases from J, with 9 bases between. The CDR3 sequence is 15 residues long. The CDR3 DNA is TGTGCCAGAAGCTTTGGTACCAGCTCCTACAATGAGCAGTTCTTC. This translates into CARSFGTSSYNEQFF.

The rearrangement joins TRBV2 to TRBJ2-5; D is possibly TRBD2 (6 bases). The V gene's germline CDR1 is SNHLY and CDR2 FYNNEI. Trimming stripped 7 bases from V and 5 bases from J, with 14 bases between. The CDR3 spans 13 residues. CDR3 sequence (DNA): TGTGCCAGCACCTACGGGGGTTCCGAGACCCAGTACTTC. This sequence encodes CASTYGGSETQYF.

The chain uses TRBV4-1 and TRBJ1-1, with D unclear. This CDR3 has 15 residues. Germline CDR1 reads MGHRA; CDR2 reads YSYEKL. Trimming stripped 0 bases from V and 1 base from J, with 9 bases between. The chain's CDR3 is CASSQDRQSNTEAFF. For the CDR3, the DNA is TGCGCCAGCAGCCAAGATCGGCAGTCGAACACTGAAGCTTTCTTT.

This clone occurred once. The CDR3 here is CASSFRDVRGGYTF. The CDR3 nucleotides are TGTGCCAGCAGTTTCCGGGACGTACGGGGTGGCTACACCTTC. The chain is built from TRBV27 and TRBJ1-2; D is possibly TRBD1 (5 bases). Trimming removed 3 bases from V and 7 bases from J, with 15 bases in between. This CDR3 is 14 amino acids long. Germline V gene data show CDR1 as MNHEY and CDR2 as SMNVEV (reference sequence).